The clone carrying this T cell receptor beta chain has at least ten counts. The antigen remains undetermined. This specimen comes from a study of T-cell reconstitution after alpha-beta-depleted transplantation in children. The study's findings and limits: Certain patients had high TCRbeta diversity at day 60, and it came from recipient T cells and thymic progenitors that survived. Several hundred expanded graft clones reportedly were the source of alpha-beta T cells about two months after transplant. Diversity and T-cell counts at one year after transplant derived mostly from new T cells.

Unique molecular identifiers featured in how the TCRbeta library was prepared. TCRdb analysed the PCR reads with MiXCR anew, one entry per CDR3 protein. Seen here are 130,000 to 150,000 distinct CDR3 sequences, about 9% observed once, and the top ten hold about a sixth. Germline CDR1 reads PRHDT; CDR2 reads FYEKMQ (reference sequence). Trimming cost V 5 bases and J 0 bases, with 2 bases left between them. CDR3 length equals 11 residues. The specimen was PBMCs, mostly from graft donor cells, collected 180 days after TCRalphabeta/CD19-depleted stem cell transplant. The V gene is TRBV13, the J gene TRBJ2-7; D unclear. The sequence was obtained from a female patient aged 2-15 years who had a stem cell transplant for congenital amegakaryocytic thrombocytopenia, so the T cells may come from the graft donor. For the CDR3, the DNA is TGTGCCAGCAGCGTCTCCTACGAGCAGTACTTC. Protein product: CASSVSYEQYF.